The present entry profiles one TCR beta chain with its context. This entry comes from a study of blood T cell repertoires in COVID-19. Study-level information: Donors in the United States, Italy and Spain gave samples during acute or convalescent COVID-19. The analysed material was cDNA or gDNA that came from T cells, B-cell-depleted T cells, or PBMCs.

The CDR3 covers 14 residues. Trimming took 3 bases from V and 2 from J; bases not matched to a gene: 0. Germline V CDR1 and CDR2: KGHSH, LQKENI. As originally analysed: Estimates of nucleated cell counts were drawn from the amplification of reference gene primers. TCRdb keeps only in-frame clones here, not all; method: immunoSEQ multiplex PCR. That table furnishes V, J and clone size, whereas the DNA furnished D and trimming. The sample records approximately 220,000 clones, over 75% being singletons. The sample consisted of peripheral blood. The rearrangement joins TRBV18 to TRBJ1-2; 10 nucleotides align to TRBD1. This clonotype was obtained from a man between 45 and 60 years old with acute or convalescent COVID-19. CDR3 in amino acids: CASSPGQGNYGYTF. The DNA for the CDR3 is TGTGCCAGCTCACCGGGACAGGGGAACTATGGCTACACCTTC.